The 4 T cell receptor beta chains below were found in one sample sequenced in a study of blood T cells in healthy people across ages. A second PCR, run for about 6 to 11 cycles, used a sample-barcoded 5' primer plus a J-beta primer mix. TCRdb called the 5' RACE reads again in MiXCR, with one record for every CDR3 protein. The sample consists of 1.8 million or so distinct CDR3 sequences, 35% to 50% of them appearing once. The sample comprised blood. These receptors were taken from a human donor in good health.

The chain has TRBV5-1 and TRBJ1-2, with D perhaps matching TRBD1 (5 bases). This CDR3 has 14 amino acids. Germline CDR1 and CDR2: SGHRS and YFSETQ. Trimming took off 2 bases at V and 8 bases at J, with 16 bases between the two ends. CDR3 in DNA: TGCGCCAGCAGCTTCCCGGGAGGGGCAGAGGGCTACACCTTC. Translated, it gives CASSFPGGAEGYTF.

This clonotype has only one observation. V is TRBV11-2 and J is TRBJ2-1, with D perhaps matching TRBD1 (6 bases). The CDR3 loop spans 16 amino acids. Per the germline V gene, CDR1 is SGHAT and CDR2 is FQNNGV. The germline V and J ends were trimmed by 5 bases and 0 bases, with 14 bases remaining between them. For the CDR3, the DNA is TGTGCCAGCAGCAACAGGGTCCGGAGCTCCTACAATGAGCAGTTCTTC. It yields the protein CASSNRVRSSYNEQFF.

V and J are TRBV6-2 or TRBV6-3 and TRBJ1-5; 7 bases fit TRBD1. Trimming cost V 2 bases and J 4 bases; bases outside gene matches: 8. CDR3 length: 16 residues. Germline-derived CDR1 and CDR2 are MNHEY and SVGEGT. CDR3: CASSYPTGSRNQPQHF. The CDR3 nucleotides are TGTGCCAGCAGTTACCCGACAGGGAGCAGAAATCAGCCCCAGCATTTT.

The J gene is TRBJ1-1, the V gene TRBV20-1; D may be TRBD1 (5 bases). V shed 0 bases and J shed 1 base, with 12 bases lying between them. CDR3 size: 15 residues. CDR1 and CDR2 (germline): DFQATT, SNEGSKA (reference sequence). CDR3: CSARDPRGSNTEAFF. In DNA, the CDR3 is TGCAGTGCTAGAGATCCGCGGGGGTCGAACACTGAAGCTTTCTTT.